These 13 T cell receptor beta chains were sequenced from one sample in a study of T cell responses to AZD1222 COVID-19 vaccine. TCRdb keeps only in-frame clones here, not all; method: immunoSEQ multiplex PCR. The repertoire holds around 99,000 clones, with roughly 90% as singletons. The source was peripheral blood, collected on day 0 of AZD1222 vaccination. The receptors were gathered from an adult in good health.

This chain uses TRBV2 with TRBJ2-3; 12 bases are shared with TRBD2. Germline V CDR1 and CDR2: SNHLY, FYNNEI. V was clipped by 1 base and J by 5 bases; unmatched bases: 16. CDR3 size: 20 residues. CDR3 loop: CASSEGPSGRAGPSQDTQYF. The DNA of the CDR3 is TGTGCCAGCAGTGAAGGGCCTAGCGGGAGGGCCGGGCCAAGTCAAGATACGCAGTATTTT.

In this sample, this clone turned up a few times. The CDR3 coding sequence is TGTGCCAGCAGTCTGGGGGGAACGATGCAGCCCCAGCATTTT. It yields the protein CASSLGGTMQPQHF. This chain uses TRBV5-4 with TRBJ1-5; maybe TRBD1 (5 bases). Trimming removed 5 bases from V and 7 bases from J, with 16 bases in between. The CDR3 totals 14 residues. Germline lookup yields CDR1 SGHNT and CDR2 YYREEE (reference sequence).

This chain connects TRBV5-5 to TRBJ1-1, with TRBD1 matching 7 bases. The length of the CDR3 is 16 residues. Germline CDR1 reads SGHKS; CDR2 reads YYEKEE (reference sequence). After removal of 3 bases from V and 0 bases from J, the junction contained 8 bases not matched to a gene. The CDR3 here is CASSSLATGLNTEAFF. The CDR3 DNA sequence: TGTGCCAGCAGCTCGTTAGCGACAGGGTTGAACACTGAAGCTTTCTTT.

The rearrangement uses TRBV11-3 and TRBJ2-1, with a tentative D call TRBD2 (6 bases). Between the trimmed V and J ends, which lost 3 bases and 9 bases, there was a span of 6 bases. The CDR3 has 11 residues. Germline V gene sequence: CDR1 SGHNT, CDR2 YENEEA. CDR3 DNA sequence: TGTGCCAGCAGCTTCGGGAGTGAGCAGTTCTTC. This sequence encodes CASSFGSEQFF.

The chain is built from TRBV5-1 and TRBJ1-2; D possibly corresponds to TRBD1 (6 bases). The germline gives CDR1 SGHRS, CDR2 YFSETQ. This CDR3 has 14 amino acids. The V gene lost 0 bases and the J gene lost 2 bases, with 8 bases spanning the gap. The CDR3 DNA follows: TGCGCCAGCAGCTTGGGCGGGACAAACTATGGCTACACCTTC. This translates into CASSLGGTNYGYTF.

This clone is a singleton in its sample. In DNA, the CDR3 is TGTGCCAGCTCCCCTACAGGGTTCACCTACGAGCAGTACGTC. Protein: CASSPTGFTYEQYV. The gene calls are TRBV18 and TRBJ2-7; maybe TRBD1 (6 bases). V was clipped by 6 bases and J by 2 bases, with 14 bases between them. The germline V gene encodes CDR1 KGHSH and CDR2 LQKENI. The CDR3 is 14 amino acids.

This clone was found a few times. Different DNA sequences within this sample yield the same CDR3. The J gene is TRBJ2-5, the V gene TRBV5-1; the D is unclear. CDR3 length: 11 amino acids. Germline lookup yields CDR1 SGHRS and CDR2 YFSETQ. V was pared by 0 bases and J by 4 bases, with 1 base between. The CDR3 reads CASSLAETQYF. For the CDR3, the DNA is TGCGCCAGCAGCTTGGCAGAGACCCAGTACTTC.

This clone occurred once. This rearrangement joins TRBV7-3 to TRBJ2-5; D is possibly TRBD1 (5 bases). The germline V gene encodes CDR1 SGHTA and CDR2 FQGTGA. This CDR3 has 17 amino acids. V lost 5 bases and J 2 bases, leaving 21 bases between the germline ends. CDR3 region: CASSPRGRAGHQETQYF. The CDR3 nucleotides are TGTGCCAGCAGCCCAAGGGGCAGGGCAGGACATCAAGAGACCCAGTACTTC.

The chain uses TRBV6-4 and TRBJ2-3; weak D call: TRBD2 (6 bases). This CDR3 spans 15 amino acids. Germline loops: CDR1 MRHNA, CDR2 SNTAGT. Trimming shortened V by 0 bases and J by 1 base, and 8 bases separated the two germline ends. The CDR3 nucleotides read TGTGCCAGCAGTGACTCGGGAGGTGGCACAGATACGCAGTATTTT. Translated: CASSDSGGGTDTQYF.

The V call is TRBV12-5, the J call TRBJ1-6; no clear D. This CDR3 comprises 17 residues. CDR1 and CDR2 from the germline V gene are LGHNT and FRNRAP. Trimming took 0 bases from V and 0 from J, leaving 9 bases between them. The CDR3, as DNA: TGTGCTAGTGGTTTGGTACTGGGGAGCTCCTATAATTCACCCCTCCACTTT. Encoded protein: CASGLVLGSSYNSPLHF.

This clone has only one observation. The chain combines TRBV2 with TRBJ2-3; D might be TRBD2 (5 bases). The germline gives CDR1 SNHLY, CDR2 FYNNEI. CDR3 length equals 18 residues. Trimming removed 3 bases at V and 4 bases at J, with 23 bases between. The CDR3 sequence is CASSDRLGAALRADTQYF. CDR3 nucleotides: TGTGCCAGCAGTGATAGGTTGGGAGCGGCCCTACGGGCAGATACGCAGTATTTT.

About this clone: This same CDR3 is encoded by further DNA sequences in the sample. This chain uses TRBV5-1 with TRBJ1-1; D possibly corresponds to TRBD1 (5 bases). This CDR3 spans 14 amino acids. Germline CDR1 and CDR2: SGHRS and YFSETQ. V lost 0 bases to trimming and J lost 1 base, with 7 bases between them. In DNA form, the CDR3 reads TGCGCCAGCAGCTTGGGCGGGGGGAACACTGAAGCTTTCTTT. The encoded protein is CASSLGGGNTEAFF.

J is TRBJ2-7 and V is TRBV27; no clear D. CDR1 and CDR2 from the germline V gene are MNHEY and SMNVEV (reference sequence). Trimming removed 4 bases at V and 0 bases at J, with 7 bases between. This CDR3 spans 13 amino acids. The CDR3 here is CASSWGSSYEQYF. The CDR3 region has the DNA TGTGCCAGCAGTTGGGGTAGCTCCTACGAGCAGTACTTC.